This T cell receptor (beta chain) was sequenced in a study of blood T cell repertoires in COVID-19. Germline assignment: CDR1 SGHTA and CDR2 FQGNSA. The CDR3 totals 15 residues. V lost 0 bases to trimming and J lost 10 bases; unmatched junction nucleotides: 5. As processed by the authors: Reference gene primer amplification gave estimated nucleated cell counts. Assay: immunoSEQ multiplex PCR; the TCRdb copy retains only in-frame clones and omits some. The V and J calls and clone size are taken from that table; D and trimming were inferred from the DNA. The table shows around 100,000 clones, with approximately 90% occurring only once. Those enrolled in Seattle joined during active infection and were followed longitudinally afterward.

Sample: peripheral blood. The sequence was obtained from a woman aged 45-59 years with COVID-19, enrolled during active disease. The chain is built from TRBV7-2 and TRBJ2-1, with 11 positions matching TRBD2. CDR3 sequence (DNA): TGTGCCAGCAGCTTAGCTAGCGGGGGGGCTGAGGAGCAGTTCTTC. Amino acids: CASSLASGGAEEQFF.